This T cell receptor (beta chain) was captured by sequencing in a study of CXCR3-negative and CXCR3-positive naive CD8 T cells. Whole-study findings and limits: TRB CDR3s were more hydrophobic in CXCR3-positive than in CXCR3-negative naive cells.

UMI-labeled TRB cDNA libraries were prepared by 5' RACE. TCRdb re-called the 5' RACE reads and shows each CDR3 protein once, DNA omitted. In total, the table holds 75,000 to 100,000 distinct CDR3 sequences. In regard to this clonotype: Its specificity is unknown.

This CDR3 comprises 19 residues. The chain combines TRBV1 with TRBJ2-2; the D call from TCRdb, TRBD1, cannot be confirmed without DNA. TRBV1 is marked as a pseudogene. The TCR was taken from a human donor in good health. Some clones in this sample may be carry-over from other donors' samples. Sequencing was performed on naive CXCR3+ CD8+ T cells from blood. Subset meaning: CD45RO-CCR7+CD27+CD95- naive CD8+ T cells expressing CXCR3 (TNR3+). CDR3 amino acids: CTSSRSSVAGAPVTWELFF.